The clone carrying this T cell receptor beta chain was observed a handful of times. The assay was immunoSEQ multiplex PCR, and TCRdb's table has in-frame clones only and misses some. The sample yields roughly 70,000 clones, around 84% seen once. Looked up from germline, CDR1 is SGHDT and CDR2 is YYEEEE. The V gene end was trimmed by 4 bases and the J gene end by 6 bases; junction bases not matched to a gene: 15. The CDR3 spans 18 residues. This entry comes from a study of OX40 agonist ivuxolimab in advanced cancers. The rearrangement joins TRBV5-6 to TRBJ2-2; 10 bases match TRBD2. This receptor was identified in an adult with an advanced solid tumor such as melanoma, head and neck, liver or kidney cancer. Sequencing was performed on CD4+ or CD8+ T cells sorted from blood, taken in a trial of the OX40 agonist ivuxolimab. The CDR3 bases are TGTGCCAGCAGCGCAACCCACGGGACTAGCGACTCTCCCGGGGAGCTGTTTTTT. Translating gives CASSATHGTSDSPGELFF.